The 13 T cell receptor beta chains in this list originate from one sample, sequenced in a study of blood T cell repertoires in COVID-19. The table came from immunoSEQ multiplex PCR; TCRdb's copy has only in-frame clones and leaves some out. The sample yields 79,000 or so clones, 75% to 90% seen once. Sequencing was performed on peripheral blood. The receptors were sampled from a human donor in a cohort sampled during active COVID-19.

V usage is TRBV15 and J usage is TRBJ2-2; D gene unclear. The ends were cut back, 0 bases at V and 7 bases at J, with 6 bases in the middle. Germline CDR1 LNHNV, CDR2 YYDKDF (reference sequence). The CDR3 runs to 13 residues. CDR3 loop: CATSRDSRGELFF. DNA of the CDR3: TGTGCCACCAGCAGAGATAGTCGCGGGGAGCTGTTTTTT.

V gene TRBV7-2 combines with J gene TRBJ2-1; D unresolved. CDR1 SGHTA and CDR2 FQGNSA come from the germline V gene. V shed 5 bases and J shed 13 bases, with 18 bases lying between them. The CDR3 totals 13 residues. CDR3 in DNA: TGTGCCAGCAGCGATAGCCCCACACTTGCACAGTTCTTC. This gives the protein CASSDSPTLAQFF.

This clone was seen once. CDR3 sequence reads: CASSGGGAGGPGEQFF. The CDR3 DNA follows: TGTGCCAGCAGCGGGGGGGGAGCGGGAGGGCCGGGCGAGCAGTTCTTC. The rearrangement uses TRBV2 and TRBJ2-1, with 10 bases fitting TRBD2. Germline V gives CDR1 SNHLY, CDR2 FYNNEI. V shed 6 bases, J shed 10 bases, and the junction held 15 bases outside the gene matches. The CDR3 covers 16 residues.

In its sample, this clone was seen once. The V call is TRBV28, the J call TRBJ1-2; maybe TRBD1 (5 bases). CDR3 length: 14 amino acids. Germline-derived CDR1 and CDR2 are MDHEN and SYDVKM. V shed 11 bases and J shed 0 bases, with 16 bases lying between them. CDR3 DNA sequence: TGTGCCGCGGTGGGGGGGTACGCTAACTATGGCTACACCTTC. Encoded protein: CAAVGGYANYGYTF.

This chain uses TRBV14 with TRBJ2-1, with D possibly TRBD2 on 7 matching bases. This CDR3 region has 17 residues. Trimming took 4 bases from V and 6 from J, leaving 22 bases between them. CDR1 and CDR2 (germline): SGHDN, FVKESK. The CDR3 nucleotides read TGTGCCAGCAGCCCTCGGAGGGGGGGCTTTTGGGGCAATGAGCAGTTCTTC. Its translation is CASSPRRGGFWGNEQFF.

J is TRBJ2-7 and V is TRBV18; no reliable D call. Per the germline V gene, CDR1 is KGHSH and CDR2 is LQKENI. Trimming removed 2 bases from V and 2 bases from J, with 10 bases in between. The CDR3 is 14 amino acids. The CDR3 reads CASSPSGSTYEQYF. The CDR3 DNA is TGTGCCAGCTCACCATCAGGATCTACCTACGAGCAGTACTTC.

The CDR3 sequence: CASTQWGDSSYGYTF. In DNA form, the CDR3 reads TGTGCCAGCACCCAATGGGGGGACTCCTCCTATGGCTACACCTTC. J is TRBJ1-2 and V is TRBV6-5, with D tentatively TRBD1 (5 bases). With 7 bases removed from V and 4 bases from J, the gap between germline ends came to 19 bases. The CDR3 totals 15 residues. CDR1 is MNHEY and CDR2 is SVGAGI in the germline V gene.

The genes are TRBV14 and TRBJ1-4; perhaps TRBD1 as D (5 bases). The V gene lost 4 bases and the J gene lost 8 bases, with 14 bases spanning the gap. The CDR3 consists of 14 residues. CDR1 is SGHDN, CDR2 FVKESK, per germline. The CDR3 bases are TGTGCCAGCAGCCTACAGGTGAATGGAGAAAAACTGTTTTTT. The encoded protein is CASSLQVNGEKLFF.

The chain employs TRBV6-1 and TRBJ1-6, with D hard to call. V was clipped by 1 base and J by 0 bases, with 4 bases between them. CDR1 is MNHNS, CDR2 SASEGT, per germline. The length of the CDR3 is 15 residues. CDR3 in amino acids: CASSEDSSYNSPLHF. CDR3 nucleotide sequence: TGTGCCAGCAGTGAAGATAGCTCCTATAATTCACCCCTCCACTTT.

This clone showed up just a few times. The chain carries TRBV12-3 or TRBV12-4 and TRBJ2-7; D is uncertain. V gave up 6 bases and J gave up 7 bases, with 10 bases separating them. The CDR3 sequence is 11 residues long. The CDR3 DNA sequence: TGTGCCAGCAGCCTCGGGTCTGAGCAGTACTTC. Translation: CASSLGSEQYF.

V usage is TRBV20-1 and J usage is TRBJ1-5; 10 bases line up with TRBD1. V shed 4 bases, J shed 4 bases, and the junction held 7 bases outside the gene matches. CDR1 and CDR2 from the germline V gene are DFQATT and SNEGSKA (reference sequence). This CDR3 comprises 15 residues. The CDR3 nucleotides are TGCAGTGCTAATGATCTGGGACAGGGGAATCAGCCCCAGCATTTT. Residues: CSANDLGQGNQPQHF.

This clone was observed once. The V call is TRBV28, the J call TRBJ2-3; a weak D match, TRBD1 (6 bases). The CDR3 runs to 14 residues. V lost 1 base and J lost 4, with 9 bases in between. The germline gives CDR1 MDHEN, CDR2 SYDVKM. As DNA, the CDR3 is TGTGCCAGCAGTTTATTGGGGGCCTCAGATACGCAGTATTTT. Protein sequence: CASSLLGASDTQYF.

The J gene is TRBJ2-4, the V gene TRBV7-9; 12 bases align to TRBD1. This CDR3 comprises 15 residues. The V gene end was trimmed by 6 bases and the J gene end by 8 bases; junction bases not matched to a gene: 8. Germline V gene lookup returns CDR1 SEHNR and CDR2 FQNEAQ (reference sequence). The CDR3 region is CASSPTGTGGYIQYF. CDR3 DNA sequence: TGTGCCAGCAGTCCCACCGGGACAGGGGGCTACATTCAGTACTTC.